The present entry profiles one TCR beta chain with its context. The record originates from a study of blood T cells in healthy people across ages. A J-beta primer mix and a sample-barcoded 5' primer were used in a second PCR of roughly 6 to 11 cycles. Each of the samples gave a minimum of 2.5 million paired-end reads that contained CDR3. A single record per CDR3 protein comes from TCRdb applying MiXCR to the 5' RACE reads. The sample includes 700,000 or so distinct CDR3 sequences, 40% to 50% seen only once; the top ten take about 32%. CDR3 length: 18 residues. Per germline, CDR1 DFQATT and CDR2 SNEGSKA (reference sequence). V lost 6 bases to trimming and J lost 3 bases; unmatched junction nucleotides: 13.

The chain employs TRBV20-1 and TRBJ2-1; the match to TRBD2 covers 14 bases. Sample: blood. The TCR sequence derives from a man older than 75 in good health. CDR3 protein: CSAETGTSGSLGYNEQFF. The CDR3 DNA is TGCAGTGCAGAAACCGGGACTAGCGGGAGTCTTGGCTACAATGAGCAGTTCTTC.